The 7 T cell receptor beta chains reported below all come from one sample, sequenced in a study of T-cell reconstitution after alpha-beta-depleted transplantation in children. This sample's TCRbeta library carried unique molecular identifier barcodes. Using its own MiXCR run on the PCR reads, TCRdb lists one record per CDR3 protein. The sample has about 610,000 distinct CDR3 sequences, over 9.5% seen once; the top ten hold less than 5%. This material consisted of PBMCs from the stem cell graft donor, taken from the stem cell graft. These receptors all stem from a human donor who donated a stem cell graft to a child with acute myeloid leukemia.

Here the CDR3 DNA reads TGTGCCAGTAAGGGGGAGTATTTTCGTAGCACTGAAGCTTTCTTT. Translating it yields CASKGEYFRSTEAFF. This chain joins TRBV19 and TRBJ1-1, with D tentatively TRBD1 (6 bases). Germline V gene data show CDR1 as LNHDA and CDR2 as SQIVND (reference sequence). CDR3 size: 15 residues. Trimming removed 7 bases at V and 4 bases at J, with 19 bases between.

The chain employs TRBV7-3 and TRBJ2-3; D gene ambiguous. The CDR3 sequence is 13 residues long. Germline-derived CDR1 and CDR2 are SGHTA and FQGTGA. V lost 4 bases to trimming and J lost 3 bases, with 8 bases between them. CDR3 amino acids: CASSSQATDTQYF. CDR3 in DNA: TGTGCCAGCAGCTCCCAGGCTACAGATACGCAGTATTTT.

This chain uses TRBV6-1 with TRBJ2-6, with TRBD1 matching 8 bases. The CDR3 has 18 amino acids. The germline V gene has CDR1 MNHNS and CDR2 SASEGT. V trimming: 5 bases; J trimming: 1 base; junction bases outside the gene matches: 10. The CDR3 bases are TGTGCCAGCAGTAGAACCAGGGGGCGAGCGTCTGGGGCCAACGTCCTGACTTTC. Translation: CASSRTRGRASGANVLTF.

The table lists this clonotype with many counts. V is TRBV12-3 or TRBV12-4 and J is TRBJ2-1, with TRBD1 matching 10 bases. This CDR3 contains 14 residues. With V trimmed by 6 bases and J by 5 bases, 4 bases remained unmatched. The chain's CDR3 is CASRDRGLDNEQFF. The CDR3 DNA reads TGTGCCAGCAGAGACAGGGGGCTTGACAATGAGCAGTTCTTC.

This clonotype was detected many times. The chain carries TRBV2 and TRBJ2-1, with TRBD2 matching 8 bases. Germline V gene lookup returns CDR1 SNHLY and CDR2 FYNNEI. J was trimmed by 7 bases and V by 5 bases; bases with no gene match: 13. The CDR3 runs 16 residues. Here the CDR3 DNA reads TGTGCCAGCAGTCTTGATCGGGGGGGAGGCCAAAATGAGCAGTTCTTC. It encodes CASSLDRGGGQNEQFF.

The chain combines TRBV10-3 with TRBJ2-5; D is undetermined. V lost 6 bases to trimming and J lost 5 bases, with 13 bases between them. CDR3 size: 13 residues. Looked up from germline, CDR1 is ENHRY and CDR2 is SYGVKD. The CDR3 DNA is TGTGCCATCAGGCAGGCTCCCGGGGAGACCCAGTACTTC. Translated, it gives CAIRQAPGETQYF.

The rearrangement uses TRBV11-2 and TRBJ2-1; D possibly corresponds to TRBD2 (6 bases). Deletions cut 4 bases from V and 13 bases from J, with 17 bases between. Germline V gene sequence: CDR1 SGHAT, CDR2 FQNNGV. The CDR3 length is 13 residues. CDR3 residues: CASSSPVVAEQFF. The CDR3 DNA reads TGTGCCAGCAGCTCCCCGGTGGTAGCGGAACAGTTCTTC.